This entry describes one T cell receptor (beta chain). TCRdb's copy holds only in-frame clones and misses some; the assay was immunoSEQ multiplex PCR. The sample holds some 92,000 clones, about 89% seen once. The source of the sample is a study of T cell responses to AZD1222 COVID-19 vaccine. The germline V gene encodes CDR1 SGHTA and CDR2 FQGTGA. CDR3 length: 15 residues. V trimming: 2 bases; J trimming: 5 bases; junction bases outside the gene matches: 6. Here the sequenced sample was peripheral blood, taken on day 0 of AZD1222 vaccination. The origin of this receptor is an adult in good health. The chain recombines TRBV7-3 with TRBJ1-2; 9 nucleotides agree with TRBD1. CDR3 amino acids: CASSLGRDRDYGYTF. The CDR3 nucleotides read TGTGCCAGCAGCTTAGGTCGGGACAGGGATTATGGCTACACCTTC.